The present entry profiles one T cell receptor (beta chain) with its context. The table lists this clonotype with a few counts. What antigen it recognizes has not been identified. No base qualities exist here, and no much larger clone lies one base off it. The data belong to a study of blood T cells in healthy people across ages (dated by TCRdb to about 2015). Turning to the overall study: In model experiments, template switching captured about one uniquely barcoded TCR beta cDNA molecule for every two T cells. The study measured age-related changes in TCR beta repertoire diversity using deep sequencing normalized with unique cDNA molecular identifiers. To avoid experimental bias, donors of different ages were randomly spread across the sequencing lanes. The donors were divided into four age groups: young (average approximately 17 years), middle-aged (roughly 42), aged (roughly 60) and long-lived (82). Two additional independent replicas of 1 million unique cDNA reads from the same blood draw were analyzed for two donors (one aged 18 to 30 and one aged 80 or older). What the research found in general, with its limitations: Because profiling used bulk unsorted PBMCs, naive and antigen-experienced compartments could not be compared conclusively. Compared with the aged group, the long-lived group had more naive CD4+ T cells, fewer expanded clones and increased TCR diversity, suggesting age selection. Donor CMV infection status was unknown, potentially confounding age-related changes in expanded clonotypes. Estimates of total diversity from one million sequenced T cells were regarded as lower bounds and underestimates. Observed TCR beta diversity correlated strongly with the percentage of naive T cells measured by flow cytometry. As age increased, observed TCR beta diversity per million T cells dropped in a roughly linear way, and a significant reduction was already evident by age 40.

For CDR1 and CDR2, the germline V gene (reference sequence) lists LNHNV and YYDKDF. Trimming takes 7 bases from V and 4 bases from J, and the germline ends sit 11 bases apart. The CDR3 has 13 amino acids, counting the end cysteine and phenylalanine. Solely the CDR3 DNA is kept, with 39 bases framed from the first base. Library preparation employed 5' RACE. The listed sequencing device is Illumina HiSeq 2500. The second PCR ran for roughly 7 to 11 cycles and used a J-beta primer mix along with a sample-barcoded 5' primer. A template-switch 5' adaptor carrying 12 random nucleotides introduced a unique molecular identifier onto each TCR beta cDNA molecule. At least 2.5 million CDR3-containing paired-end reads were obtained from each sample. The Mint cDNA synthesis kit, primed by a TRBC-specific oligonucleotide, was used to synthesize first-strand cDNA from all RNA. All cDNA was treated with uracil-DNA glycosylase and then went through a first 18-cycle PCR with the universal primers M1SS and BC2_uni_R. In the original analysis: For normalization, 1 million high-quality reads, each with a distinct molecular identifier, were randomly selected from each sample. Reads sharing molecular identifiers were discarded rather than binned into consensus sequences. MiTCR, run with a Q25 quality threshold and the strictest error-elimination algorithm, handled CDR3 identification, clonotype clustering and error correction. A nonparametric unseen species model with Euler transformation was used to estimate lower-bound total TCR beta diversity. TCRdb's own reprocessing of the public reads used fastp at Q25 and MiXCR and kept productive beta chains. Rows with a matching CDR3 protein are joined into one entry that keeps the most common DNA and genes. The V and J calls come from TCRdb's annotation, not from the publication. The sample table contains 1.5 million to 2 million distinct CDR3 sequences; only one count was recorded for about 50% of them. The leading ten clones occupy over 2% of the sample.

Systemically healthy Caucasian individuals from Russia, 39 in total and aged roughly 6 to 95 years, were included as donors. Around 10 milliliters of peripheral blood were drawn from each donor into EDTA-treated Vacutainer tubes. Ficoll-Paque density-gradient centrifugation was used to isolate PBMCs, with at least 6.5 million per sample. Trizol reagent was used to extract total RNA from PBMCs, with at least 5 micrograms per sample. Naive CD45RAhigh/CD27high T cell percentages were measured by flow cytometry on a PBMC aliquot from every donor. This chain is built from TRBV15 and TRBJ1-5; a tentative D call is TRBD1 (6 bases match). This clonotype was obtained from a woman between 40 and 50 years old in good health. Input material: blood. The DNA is TGTGCCACCAAGAGAGGACAGAATCAGCCCCAGCATTTT. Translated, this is CATKRGQNQPQHF.